One sample yielded the 25 T cell receptor beta chains listed below, sequenced in a study of T cells in Graves' hyperthyroidism and ophthalmopathy. TCR beta CDR3 region amplification was performed from RNA transcripts. With the HTBI primer set, the TCR CDR3 went through a first round of RT-PCR. TCRdb analysed the multiplex PCR reads with MiXCR anew, one entry per CDR3 protein. The table lists about 280,000 distinct CDR3 sequences, 25% of them singletons. The sample taken for sequencing was blood. All receptors come from a man aged 35-49 years with Graves' hyperthyroidism that later progressed to Graves' ophthalmopathy.

This clonotype came up many times. The chain links TRBV6-2 or TRBV6-3 to TRBJ2-2; D is unclear. This CDR3 region has 15 residues. Trimming shortened V by 0 bases and J by 1 base, and 6 bases separated the two germline ends. Germline V gene data show CDR1 as MNHEY and CDR2 as SVGEGT. The CDR3 bases are TGTGCCAGCAGTTACTCGATGCGGAACACCGGGGAGCTGTTTTTT. The encoded protein is CASSYSMRNTGELFF.

This clonotype was observed at least ten times. CDR3 nucleotide sequence: TGTGCCACCGGGGGCAGGGATCTTCGGTACACCGGGGAGCTGTTTTTT. Its protein is CATGGRDLRYTGELFF. This chain connects TRBV24-1 to TRBJ2-2, with a tentative D call TRBD1 (6 bases). The germline gives CDR1 KGHDR, CDR2 SFDVKD. The CDR3 covers 16 residues. Trimming took off 9 bases at V and 3 bases at J, with 19 bases between the two ends.

Many counts were recorded for this clonotype. The rearrangement links TRBV7-6 to TRBJ1-2; TRBD1 aligns across 10 bases. J gave up 2 bases and V 3 bases, and 6 bases lay outside the gene matches. CDR1 and CDR2 (germline): SGHVS, FNYEAQ. The CDR3 length is 16 residues. The CDR3, as DNA: TGTGCCAGCAGCTTCTCCGGGACAGGGGCCAACTATGGCTACACCTTC. Protein sequence: CASSFSGTGANYGYTF. Combining the CDR3 with reference TRBV7-6 and TRBJ1-2 gives the whole variable domain GAGVSQSPRYKVTKRGQDVALRCDPISGHVSLYWYRQALGQGPEFLTYFNYEAQQDKSGLPNDRFSAERPEGSISTLTIQRTEQRDSAMYRCASSFSGTGANYGYTFGSGTRLTVV.

Ten or more counts support this clonotype. The chain couples TRBV5-1 to TRBJ2-2; 14 bases match TRBD2. After removal of 4 bases from V and 0 bases from J, the junction contained 5 bases not matched to a gene. Germline CDR1 is SGHRS and CDR2 is YFSETQ. The CDR3 runs to 18 residues. CDR3 sequence (DNA): TGCGCCAGCAGCGGACTAGCGGGAGGACTCGCGAACACCGGGGAGCTGTTTTTT. Translated, it gives CASSGLAGGLANTGELFF.

This clonotype came up many times. The chain combines TRBV27 with TRBJ1-5; TRBD1 is a possible D gene (6 bases). V lost 1 base and J lost 5, with 15 bases in between. CDR3 length: 16 residues. In germline, CDR1 is MNHEY, CDR2 SMNVEV (reference sequence). CDR3 DNA: TGTGCCAGCAGTTTATTGTGGGGGCGTGGGGATCAGCCCCAGCATTTT. Translation: CASSLLWGRGDQPQHF.

This clonotype was detected many times. The chain couples TRBV12-3 or TRBV12-4 to TRBJ2-1; 12 nucleotides line up with TRBD2. J lost 3 bases, V lost 2 bases, and 14 bases had no gene match. This CDR3 has 20 amino acids. Here the CDR3 reads CASSLNPRTSGMVSYNEQFF. CDR3 DNA: TGTGCCAGCAGTTTAAATCCCCGGACTAGCGGGATGGTGAGCTACAATGAGCAGTTCTTC.

This clonotype was seen many times. V is TRBV12-3 or TRBV12-4 and J is TRBJ1-5; 9 nucleotides agree with TRBD1. CDR3 length equals 16 residues. J lost 3 bases, V lost 5 bases, and 8 bases had no gene match. CDR3 nucleotides: TGTGCCAGCAGTCCCCGACAGGGGGTATCCAATCAGCCCCAGCATTTT. This encodes CASSPRQGVSNQPQHF.

This clonotype was seen many times. J is TRBJ2-7 and V is TRBV9, with D perhaps matching TRBD1 (6 bases). Germline V gives CDR1 SGDLS, CDR2 YYNGEE. This CDR3 region has 14 residues. The V end was cut by 4 bases, the J end by 1 base, with 12 bases between. The CDR3 DNA follows: TGTGCCAGCAGCAGAACAGGGCTATCCTACGAGCAGTACTTC. Its protein product is CASSRTGLSYEQYF.

The table lists this clonotype with many counts. V gene TRBV2 combines with J gene TRBJ2-7, with a weak D call TRBD1 (6 bases). Germline lookup yields CDR1 SNHLY and CDR2 FYNNEI. V lost 7 bases and J 2 bases, leaving 27 bases between the germline ends. This CDR3 is built from 18 residues. The CDR3 loop reads CASTPALGFTGQTYEQYF. CDR3 coding DNA: TGTGCCAGCACCCCTGCCTTAGGGTTTACGGGACAAACCTACGAGCAGTACTTC.

At least ten counts were recorded for this clonotype. The chain joins TRBV7-9 to TRBJ2-4, with D perhaps TRBD2 (5 bases). Germline V gene lookup returns CDR1 SEHNR and CDR2 FQNEAQ (reference sequence). With 1 base removed from V and 6 bases from J, the gap between germline ends came to 13 bases. CDR3 length: 15 amino acids. The CDR3 coding sequence is TGTGCCAGCAGCTTAGAGGAGCGGATTCTAAACATTCAGTACTTC. It specifies CASSLEERILNIQYF.

A few counts support this clonotype. J is TRBJ2-5 and V is TRBV7-6; tentative D call: TRBD2 (5 bases). Looked up from germline, CDR1 is SGHVS and CDR2 is FNYEAQ. V gave up 1 base and J gave up 5 bases, with 17 bases separating them. The CDR3 runs 16 residues. The CDR3 coding sequence is TGTGCCAGCAGCTTAGTGTCCGACGGATCGGGGGAGACCCAGTACTTC. This translates into CASSLVSDGSGETQYF.

In its sample, this clonotype was seen many times. V is TRBV28 and J is TRBJ1-2, with TRBD1 as a possible D gene (6 bases). This CDR3 contains 16 residues. CDR1 MDHEN and CDR2 SYDVKM come from the germline V gene. V lost 7 bases and J 8 bases, leaving 26 bases between the germline ends. The chain's CDR3 is CASTFPTGAGGLGYTF. The CDR3 coding sequence is TGTGCCAGCACCTTCCCCACGGGGGCCGGGGGCCTAGGCTACACCTTC.

V gene TRBV7-2 combines with J gene TRBJ2-4; TRBD2 might be the D (6 bases). The V gene's germline CDR1 is SGHTA and CDR2 FQGNSA. V was pared by 0 bases and J by 7 bases, with 13 bases between. This CDR3 has 15 residues. CDR3 amino acids: CASSLAPGVGNIQYF. DNA of the CDR3: TGTGCCAGCAGCTTAGCACCGGGGGTTGGGAACATTCAGTACTTC.

The V and J genes are TRBV6-2 or TRBV6-3 and TRBJ2-7, with 11 bases lining up with TRBD2. V shed 7 bases and J 0 bases; nucleotides not matched to a gene: 5. Per the germline V gene, CDR1 is MNHEY and CDR2 is SVGEGT. The CDR3 is 15 residues long. The CDR3 is CASNPLAGVSYEQYF. CDR3 DNA: TGTGCCAGCAATCCACTAGCGGGGGTCTCCTACGAGCAGTACTTC.

This chain connects TRBV30 to TRBJ2-2; TRBD1 agrees at 9 bases. Germline lookup yields CDR1 GTSNPN and CDR2 SVGIG (reference sequence). V lost 5 bases to trimming and J lost 3 bases; unmatched junction nucleotides: 7. The CDR3 is 15 amino acids. In nucleotides, the CDR3 is TGTGCCTGGGGGCACCGGGACAGGGACACCGGGGAGCTGTTTTTT. Amino acids: CAWGHRDRDTGELFF.

Only one count was recorded for this clonotype. The V gene is TRBV28, the J gene TRBJ2-7; possibly TRBD2 for D (6 bases). The germline V and J ends were trimmed by 6 bases and 2 bases, with 11 bases remaining between them. Germline CDR1 is MDHEN and CDR2 is SYDVKM. The CDR3 covers 13 residues. CDR3 protein: CASRMGGAYEQYF. The DNA of the CDR3 is TGTGCCAGCAGAATGGGGGGAGCCTACGAGCAGTACTTC.

The V and J genes are TRBV6-1 and TRBJ2-7; the match to TRBD1 covers 9 bases. The CDR3 sequence is 13 residues long. CDR1 is MNHNS and CDR2 is SASEGT in the germline V gene. J was trimmed by 6 bases and V by 4 bases; bases with no gene match: 4. CDR3 coding DNA: TGTGCCAGCAGTGGAACAGGGGGCGCCGAGCAGTACTTC. It yields the protein CASSGTGGAEQYF.

This rearrangement joins TRBV28 to TRBJ1-2; D gene uncertain. The CDR3 length is 13 residues. V lost 3 bases to trimming and J lost 7 bases, with 12 bases between them. CDR1 is MDHEN and CDR2 is SYDVKM in the germline V gene. The CDR3 nucleotides are TGTGCCAGCAGTTTCACTACGGCCGGTGGCTACACCTTC. As protein: CASSFTTAGGYTF.

This clonotype was picked up many times. The rearrangement uses TRBV13 and TRBJ2-2; 7 bases agree with TRBD1. The germline V gene has CDR1 PRHDT and CDR2 FYEKMQ (reference sequence). The V and J ends lost 5 bases and 8 bases, in that order; junction bases with no gene match: 11. The CDR3 sequence is 15 residues long. Here the CDR3 reads CASSPMDRNPGELFF. The CDR3 DNA is TGTGCCAGCAGCCCGATGGACAGGAACCCTGGGGAGCTGTTTTTT.

In its sample, this clonotype was seen many times. This chain joins TRBV6-5 and TRBJ2-7, with 10 bases identical to TRBD2. The germline CDR1 and CDR2 sequences are MNHEY and SVGAGI. The CDR3 contains 15 residues. Trimming cost V 2 bases and J 4 bases; bases outside gene matches: 5. For the CDR3, the DNA is TGTGCCAGCAGTTACCCTAGCGGGAGTGGTTACGAGCAGTACTTC. Translating gives CASSYPSGSGYEQYF.

CDR3 sequence: CASSSKGEQPQHF. The CDR3 region has the DNA TGTGCCAGCAGCTCCAAAGGGGAGCAGCCCCAGCATTTT. The gene calls are TRBV9 and TRBJ1-5; D perhaps matches TRBD1 (5 bases). V shed 4 bases and J shed 7 bases, with 12 bases lying between them. The CDR3 consists of 13 residues. Germline V gene sequence: CDR1 SGDLS, CDR2 YYNGEE.

This clonotype was counted ten times or more. CDR3 in amino acids: CASSRYGTENSNQPQHF. For the CDR3, the DNA is TGTGCCAGTAGTAGGTACGGGACGGAAAATAGCAATCAGCCCCAGCATTTT. The chain links TRBV19 to TRBJ1-5; D is possibly TRBD1 (5 bases). V dropped 4 bases and J dropped 0 bases, with 16 bases sitting between them. This CDR3 is built from 17 residues. CDR1 is LNHDA, CDR2 SQIVND, per germline (reference sequence). Drawing the rest from reference TRBV19 and TRBJ1-5, the complete variable domain is DGGITQSPKYLFRKEGQNVTLSCEQNLNHDAMYWYRQDPGQGLRLIYYSQIVNDFQKGDIAEGYSVSREKKESFPLTVTSAQKNPTAFYLCASSRYGTENSNQPQHFGDGTRLSIL.

The rearrangement uses TRBV20-1 and TRBJ2-7; 9 nucleotides line up with TRBD2. The CDR3 runs to 12 residues. From germline, CDR1 is DFQATT and CDR2 SNEGSKA (reference sequence). V was pared by 3 bases and J by 6 bases, with 3 bases of the junction left unmatched. The DNA of the CDR3 is TGCAGTGCTAGGCTAGCGGGGTGCGAGCAGTACTTC. As protein: CSARLAGCEQYF.

This clonotype was seen ten or more times. The genes are TRBV6-2 or TRBV6-3 and TRBJ2-5; D ambiguous. The CDR3 length is 12 residues. The V gene's germline CDR1 is MNHEY and CDR2 SVGEGT. V dropped 5 bases and J dropped 2 bases, with 6 bases sitting between them. CDR3 in DNA: TGTGCCAGCAGTCATACACAAGAGACCCAGTACTTC. Encoded protein: CASSHTQETQYF.

The rearrangement joins TRBV20-1 to TRBJ1-2; unclear D gene. This CDR3 comprises 11 residues. V gave up 6 bases and J gave up 6 bases, with 11 bases separating them. Germline assignment: CDR1 DFQATT and CDR2 SNEGSKA (reference sequence). The CDR3 region is CSATQRDGYTF. DNA for the CDR3: TGCAGTGCCACCCAGAGGGATGGCTACACCTTC.